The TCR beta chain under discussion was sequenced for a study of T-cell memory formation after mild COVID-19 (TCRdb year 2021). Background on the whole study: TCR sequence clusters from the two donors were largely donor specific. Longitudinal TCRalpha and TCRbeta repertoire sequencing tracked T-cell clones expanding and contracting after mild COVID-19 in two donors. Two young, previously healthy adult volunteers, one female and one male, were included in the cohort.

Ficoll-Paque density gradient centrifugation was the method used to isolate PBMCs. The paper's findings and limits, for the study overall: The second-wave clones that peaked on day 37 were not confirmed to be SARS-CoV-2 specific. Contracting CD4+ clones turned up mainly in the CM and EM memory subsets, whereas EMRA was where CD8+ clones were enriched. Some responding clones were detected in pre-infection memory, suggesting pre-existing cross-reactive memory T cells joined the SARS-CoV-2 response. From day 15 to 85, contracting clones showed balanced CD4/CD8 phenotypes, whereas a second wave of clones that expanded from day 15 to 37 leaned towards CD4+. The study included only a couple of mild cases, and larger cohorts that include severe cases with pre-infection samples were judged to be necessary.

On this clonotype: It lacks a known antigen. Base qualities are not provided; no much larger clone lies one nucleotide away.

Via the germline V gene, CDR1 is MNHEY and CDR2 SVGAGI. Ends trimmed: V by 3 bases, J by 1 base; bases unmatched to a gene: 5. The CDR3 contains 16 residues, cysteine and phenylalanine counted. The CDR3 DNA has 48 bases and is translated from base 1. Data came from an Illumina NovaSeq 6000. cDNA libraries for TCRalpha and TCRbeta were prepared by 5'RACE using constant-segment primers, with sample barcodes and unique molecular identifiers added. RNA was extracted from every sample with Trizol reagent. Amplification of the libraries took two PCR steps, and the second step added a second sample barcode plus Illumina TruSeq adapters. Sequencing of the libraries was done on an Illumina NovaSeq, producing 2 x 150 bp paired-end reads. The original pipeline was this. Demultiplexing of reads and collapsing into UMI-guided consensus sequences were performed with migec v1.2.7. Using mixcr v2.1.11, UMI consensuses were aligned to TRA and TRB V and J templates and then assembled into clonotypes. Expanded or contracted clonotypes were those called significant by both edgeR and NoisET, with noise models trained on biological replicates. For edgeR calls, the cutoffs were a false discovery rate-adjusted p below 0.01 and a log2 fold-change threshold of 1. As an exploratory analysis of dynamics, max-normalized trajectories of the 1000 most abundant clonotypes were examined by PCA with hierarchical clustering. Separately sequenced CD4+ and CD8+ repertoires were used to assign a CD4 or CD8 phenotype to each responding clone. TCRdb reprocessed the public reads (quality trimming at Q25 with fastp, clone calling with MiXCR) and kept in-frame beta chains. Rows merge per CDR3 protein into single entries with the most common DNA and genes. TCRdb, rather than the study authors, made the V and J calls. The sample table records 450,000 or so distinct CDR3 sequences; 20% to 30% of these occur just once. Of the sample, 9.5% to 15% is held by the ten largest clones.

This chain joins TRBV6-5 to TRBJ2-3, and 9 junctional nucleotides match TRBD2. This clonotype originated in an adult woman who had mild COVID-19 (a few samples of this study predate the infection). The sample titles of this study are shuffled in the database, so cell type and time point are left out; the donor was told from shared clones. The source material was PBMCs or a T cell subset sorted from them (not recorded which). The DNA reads TGTGCCAGCAGTTATGCGGGAGGGCCAGGCACAGATACGCAGTATTTT. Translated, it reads CASSYAGGPGTDTQYF.